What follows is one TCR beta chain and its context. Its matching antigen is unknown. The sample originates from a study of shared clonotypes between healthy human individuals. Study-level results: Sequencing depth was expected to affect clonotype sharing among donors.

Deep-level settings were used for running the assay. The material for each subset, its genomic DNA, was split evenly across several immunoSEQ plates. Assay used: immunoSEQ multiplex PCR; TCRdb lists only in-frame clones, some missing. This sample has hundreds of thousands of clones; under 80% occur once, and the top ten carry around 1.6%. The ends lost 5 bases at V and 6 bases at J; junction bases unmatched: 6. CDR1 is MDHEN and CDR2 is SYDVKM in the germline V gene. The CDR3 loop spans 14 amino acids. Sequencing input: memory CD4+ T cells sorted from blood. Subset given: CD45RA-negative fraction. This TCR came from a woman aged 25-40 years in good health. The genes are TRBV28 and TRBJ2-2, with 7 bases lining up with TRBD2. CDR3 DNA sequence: TGTGCCAGCAGTATATCGACTAGCCCCGGGGAGCTGTTTTTT. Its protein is CASSISTSPGELFF.